Sequencing of this T cell receptor (beta chain) was carried out in a study of blood T cells in healthy people across ages. Findings and limits, study-wide: Underestimates were what the diversity estimates from one million T cells were considered to be.

Next came a second PCR, run for about 6 to 12 cycles, which used a sample-barcoded 5' primer along with a J-beta primer mix. Each cDNA was tagged by a template-switch adaptor containing 12 random nucleotides. TCRdb reanalysed the 5' RACE reads using MiXCR and keeps one entry per CDR3 protein. The sample has approximately 940,000 distinct CDR3 sequences, under 50% seen once. The CDR3 contains 16 residues. Trimming at V came to 8 bases and at J to 1 base, leaving 11 bases not matched to a gene. Looked up from germline, CDR1 is MNHNS and CDR2 is SASEGT. Worth noting for this clonotype: Its antigen is unidentified.

Sequencing used blood. V usage is TRBV6-1 and J usage is TRBJ1-5; the match to TRBD1 covers 7 bases. The sequence was collected from a man younger than 45 in good health. CDR3 amino acids: CASHSLQGISNQPQHF. CDR3 bases: TGTGCCAGCCATAGCCTACAGGGGATAAGCAATCAGCCCCAGCATTTT.